One and the same sample provided the 9 T cell receptor beta chains below, sequenced in a study of blood T cell repertoires in COVID-19. The data were produced by immunoSEQ multiplex PCR, yet TCRdb's version contains in-frame clones alone and is incomplete. The sample lists about 520,000 clones; 80% to 90% were seen once. Material: peripheral blood. These receptors were obtained from a human donor in a cohort sampled during active COVID-19.

The chain carries TRBV5-4 and TRBJ2-5, with 11 nucleotides matching TRBD2. In germline, CDR1 is SGHNT, CDR2 YYREEE (reference sequence). V gave up 9 bases and J gave up 5 bases; unmatched junction bases: 12. The CDR3 extends over 15 amino acids. This chain's CDR3 is CATQPGSGREETQYF. The CDR3 nucleotides read TGTGCCACCCAACCTGGTAGCGGGAGGGAGGAGACCCAGTACTTC.

The genes are TRBV6-5 and TRBJ1-5; 7 bases line up with TRBD1. After removal of 6 bases from V and 4 bases from J, the junction contained 6 bases not matched to a gene. Germline V gives CDR1 MNHEY, CDR2 SVGAGI. This CDR3 has 14 residues. The CDR3 bases are TGTGCCAGCAGGAACCTACAGGGGAATCAGCCCCAGCATTTT. It is translated as CASRNLQGNQPQHF.

This clone has only a few counts. The chain links TRBV12-3 or TRBV12-4 to TRBJ2-7, with D maybe TRBD1 (6 bases). CDR3 length: 12 amino acids. Trimming pared 5 bases from V and 5 bases from J, leaving 10 bases between. The DNA of the CDR3 is TGTGCCAGCAGTCCAGGGGTTCACGAGCAGTACTTC. Translating it yields CASSPGVHEQYF.

In nucleotides, the CDR3 is TGTGCCTGGAGTGGCAGCGGAGATCAGCCCCAGCATTTT. It specifies CAWSGSGDQPQHF. The chain recombines TRBV30 with TRBJ1-5; D uncertain. Germline V gene lookup returns CDR1 GTSNPN and CDR2 SVGIG (reference sequence). The CDR3 extends over 13 amino acids. With 1 base removed from V and 5 bases from J, the gap between germline ends came to 9 bases.

The V call is TRBV19, the J call TRBJ1-4; 8 bases agree with TRBD1. This CDR3 is built from 13 residues. Trimming removed 5 bases from V and 7 bases from J; junction bases left unmatched: 3. CDR1 LNHDA and CDR2 SQIVND come from the germline V gene (reference sequence). CDR3 DNA sequence: TGTGCCAGTAGTGCGGACAGGGCTGAAAAACTGTTTTTT. It yields the protein CASSADRAEKLFF.

The V gene is TRBV10-3, the J gene TRBJ2-1; D perhaps matches TRBD2 (7 bases). The CDR3 covers 14 residues. Germline loops: CDR1 ENHRY, CDR2 SYGVKD. Trimming took off 7 bases at V and 3 bases at J, with 13 bases between the two ends. CDR3 in amino acids: CAIKRGRDYNEQFF. The DNA of the CDR3 is TGTGCCATCAAGAGGGGGAGGGACTACAATGAGCAGTTCTTC.

V usage is TRBV7-8 and J usage is TRBJ1-5; 7 bases map to TRBD1. Per the germline V gene, CDR1 is SGHVS and CDR2 is FQNEAQ. V lost 1 base to trimming and J lost 0 bases; unmatched junction nucleotides: 9. The CDR3 runs 18 residues. Here the CDR3 reads CASSLGQGRGYSNQPQHF. DNA of the CDR3: TGTGCCAGCAGCTTAGGACAGGGAAGGGGGTATAGCAATCAGCCCCAGCATTTT.

The CDR3: CASVETGRYGYTF. As DNA, the CDR3 is TGTGCCAGCGTTGAGACAGGGCGCTATGGCTACACCTTC. This chain joins TRBV6-5 and TRBJ1-2; 7 bases map to TRBD1. Germline V lookup: CDR1 MNHEY, CDR2 SVGAGI. The CDR3 runs to 13 residues. Losses at the gene ends were 8 bases for V and 4 bases for J; bases not matched to a gene: 7.

The V and J genes are TRBV9 and TRBJ1-2; D is perhaps TRBD1 (5 bases). The CDR3 totals 16 residues. CDR1 is SGDLS and CDR2 is YYNGEE in the germline V gene. V was shortened by 0 bases and J by 7 bases, with 19 bases between the two germline ends. The CDR3 protein is CASSVALSSGPSGYTF. CDR3 coding DNA: TGTGCCAGCAGCGTAGCTTTAAGCTCAGGGCCTTCTGGCTACACCTTC.